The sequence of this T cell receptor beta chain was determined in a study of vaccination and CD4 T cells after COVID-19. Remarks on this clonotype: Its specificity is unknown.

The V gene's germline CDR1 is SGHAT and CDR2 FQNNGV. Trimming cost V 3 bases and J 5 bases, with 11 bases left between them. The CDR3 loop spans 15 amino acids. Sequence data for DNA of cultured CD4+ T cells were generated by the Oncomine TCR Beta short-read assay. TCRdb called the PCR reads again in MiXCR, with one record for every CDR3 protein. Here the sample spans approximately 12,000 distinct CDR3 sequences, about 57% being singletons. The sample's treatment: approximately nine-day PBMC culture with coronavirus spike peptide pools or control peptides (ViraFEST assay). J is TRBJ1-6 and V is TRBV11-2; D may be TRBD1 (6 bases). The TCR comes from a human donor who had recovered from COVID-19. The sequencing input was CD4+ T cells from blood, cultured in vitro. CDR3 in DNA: TGTGCCAGCAGCTTTGGGGGGCTGAATAATTCACCCCTCCACTTT. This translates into CASSFGGLNNSPLHF. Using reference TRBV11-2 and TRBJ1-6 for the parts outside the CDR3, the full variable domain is EAGVAQSPRYKIIEKRQSVAFWCNPISGHATLYWYQQILGQGPKLLIQFQNNGVVDDSQLPKDRFSAERLKGVDSTLKIQPAKLEDSAVYLCASSFGGLNNSPLHFGNGTRLTVT.